A single sample is the source of the 14 T cell receptor beta chains below, sequenced in a study of shared clonotypes between healthy human individuals. Profiled with immunoSEQ multiplex PCR; TCRdb holds only in-frame clones, not every one. The sample has fewer than 100,000 clones, 67% seen once. Sequenced sample: memory CD8+ T cells sorted from blood. Subset noted: CD45RO+ cells pooled with CCR7-negative TemRA cells. The receptors derive from a man aged 25 to 40 in good health.

The rearrangement links TRBV9 to TRBJ2-7; D is possibly TRBD2 (6 bases). Germline V gene lookup returns CDR1 SGDLS and CDR2 YYNGEE. This CDR3 contains 14 residues. V lost 5 bases and J lost 4, with 16 bases in between. CDR3 DNA sequence: TGTGCCAGCAGTGCCGGGAGCGCAGGGTACGAGCAGTACTTC. It is translated as CASSAGSAGYEQYF.

The chain has TRBV19 and TRBJ2-3, with D possibly being TRBD1 or TRBD2 (5 bases each). V was pared by 3 bases and J by 2 bases, with 12 bases between. This CDR3 has 15 residues. CDR1 and CDR2 (germline): LNHDA, SQIVND (reference sequence). The CDR3 bases are TGTGCCAGTAGTATCAGGGAGAGGGTCACAGATACGCAGTATTTT. Translating gives CASSIRERVTDTQYF.

This clone has only a few counts. The junction shows a germline mismatch at one end, possibly a read error. The chain recombines TRBV7-7 with TRBJ2-1; unclear D gene. The CDR3 runs 14 residues. Germline V CDR1 and CDR2: SSHAT, FNYEAQ (reference sequence). CDR3 in DNA: TGTGCTAGCAGCTTAGAACTGGCCTACAATGAGCAGTTCTTC. Translated, it gives CASSLELAYNEQFF.

The sample holds one count of this clone. The V and J genes are TRBV30 and TRBJ1-4; D perhaps matches TRBD1 (6 bases). Germline V gene sequence: CDR1 GTSNPN, CDR2 SVGIG (reference sequence). The CDR3 sequence is 14 residues long. With 7 bases removed from V and 4 bases from J, the gap between germline ends came to 16 bases. The CDR3 is CASHPGAGNEKLFF. In DNA, the CDR3 is TGTGCCTCTCATCCGGGGGCAGGTAATGAAAAACTGTTTTTT.

This clone is a singleton in its sample. Other nucleotide sequences in the sample specify the same CDR3. The J gene is TRBJ2-3, the V gene TRBV11-3; D call uncertain. Between the trimmed V and J ends, which lost 5 bases and 4 bases, there was a span of 13 bases. From germline, CDR1 is SGHNT and CDR2 YENEEA. This CDR3 has 14 residues. The chain's CDR3 is CASSLLSSADTQYF. The DNA of the CDR3 is TGTGCCAGCAGCCTCCTCTCTTCGGCAGATACGCAGTATTTT. Drawing the rest from reference TRBV11-3 and TRBJ2-3, the complete variable domain is EAGVVQSPRYKIIEKKQPVAFWCNPISGHNTLYWYLQNLGQGPELLIRYENEEAVDDSQLPKDRFSAERLKGVDSTLKIQPAELGDSAVYLCASSLLSSADTQYFGPGTRLTVL.

The genes are TRBV4-1 and TRBJ2-7, with D possibly TRBD1 on 5 matching bases. V lost 2 bases and J 1 base, leaving 18 bases between the germline ends. CDR1 MGHRA and CDR2 YSYEKL come from the germline V gene. There are 17 residues in the CDR3. The CDR3 DNA is TGCGCCAGCAGCCAATTCATGGGGCCAGAACTATCCTACGAGCAGTACTTC. This sequence encodes CASSQFMGPELSYEQYF.

The chain employs TRBV7-9 and TRBJ2-5; D remains unclear. Germline values: CDR1 SEHNR, CDR2 FQNEAQ (reference sequence). The CDR3 contains 14 residues. Between the trimmed V and J ends, which lost 5 bases and 1 base, there was a span of 11 bases. The CDR3 spells CASSLPGIQETQYF. DNA for the CDR3: TGTGCCAGCAGCCTACCTGGGATCCAAGAGACCCAGTACTTC.

This sequence joins TRBV11-1 and TRBJ2-7; the D is unclear. This CDR3 spans 13 amino acids. V dropped 3 bases and J dropped 0 bases, with 6 bases sitting between them. Germline V gene data show CDR1 as SGHAT and CDR2 as FQDESV (reference sequence). The chain's CDR3 is CASSLPSSYEQYF. For the CDR3, the DNA is TGTGCCAGCAGCTTGCCTAGCTCCTACGAGCAGTACTTC.

The chain uses TRBV7-6 and TRBJ2-3; D unclear. V lost 5 bases to trimming and J lost 0 bases, with 18 bases between them. This CDR3 contains 17 residues. Per germline, CDR1 SGHVS and CDR2 FNYEAQ. The CDR3 bases are TGTGCCAGCAGCCCACTGAGCCCTTTAGCAAGCACAGATACGCAGTATTTT. Amino acid sequence: CASSPLSPLASTDTQYF.

CDR3 DNA: TGTGCCAGCTCACTGGACAGAGTCTACGAGCAGTACTTC. It specifies CASSLDRVYEQYF. V and J are TRBV18 and TRBJ2-7, with D possibly being TRBD1 (6 bases). The CDR3 loop spans 13 amino acids. V was shortened by 4 bases and J by 3 bases, with 10 bases between the two germline ends. The germline V gene has CDR1 KGHSH and CDR2 LQKENI.

The V and J genes are TRBV28 and TRBJ2-7; D unclear. The V gene's germline CDR1 is MDHEN and CDR2 SYDVKM. The CDR3 length is 12 residues. Trimming took off 5 bases at V and 3 bases at J, with 8 bases between the two ends. CDR3 nucleotides: TGTGCCAGCAGTCAAACGGGCTACGAGCAGTACTTC. Residues: CASSQTGYEQYF.

This sequence joins TRBV19 and TRBJ2-4; maybe TRBD1 (5 bases). Trimming left V 6 bases short and J 0 bases short, with 27 bases between. Germline CDR1 and CDR2: LNHDA and SQIVND (reference sequence). This CDR3 has 20 residues. The CDR3 sequence: CASRGALEAITSQAKNIQYF. CDR3 nucleotides: TGTGCCAGTAGAGGGGCCCTCGAGGCCATTACATCTCAAGCCAAAAACATTCAGTACTTC.

The V and J genes are TRBV10-3 and TRBJ1-5; 12 bases match TRBD1. The CDR3 spans 17 residues. V dropped 6 bases and J dropped 7; count of bases not matched to a gene: 13. Germline values: CDR1 ENHRY, CDR2 SYGVKD. The CDR3 DNA is TGTGCCATCAGCGGAGCCCCGGGACAGGGGGCCGAGCAGCCCCAGCATTTT. Its protein product is CAISGAPGQGAEQPQHF.

The chain employs TRBV6-1 and TRBJ2-7, with 8 bases identical to TRBD2. Germline loops: CDR1 MNHNS, CDR2 SASEGT. J was trimmed by 2 bases and V by 2 bases; bases with no gene match: 8. The CDR3 extends over 16 amino acids. CDR3 in amino acids: CASSEFGGRPTYEQYF. The CDR3 nucleotides are TGTGCCAGCAGTGAATTTGGCGGGAGGCCTACCTACGAGCAGTACTTC.